This T cell receptor beta chain was obtained from a study of T cells in localized non-small cell lung cancer. Comment on this clone: Its antigen remains unknown.

The assay was immunoSEQ multiplex PCR, and TCRdb's table has in-frame clones only and misses some. The sample contains around 35,000 clones, 90% to 95% of which appear only once. The CDR3 loop spans 15 amino acids. Germline V CDR1 and CDR2: SGHAT, FQNNGV. The V and J ends lost 5 bases and 3 bases respectively, with 16 bases between them. Study results and limitations: Sequence data derive from only one tumor region, so heterogeneity remains possible. Exceeding tumor, uninvolved adjacent lung had the highest T cell clonality. Higher T cell density in the blood was associated with longer overall survival, whereas higher adjacent-lung clonality associated with shorter survival.

The V and J genes are TRBV11-2 and TRBJ1-2, with D possibly TRBD1 on 6 matching bases. The input for sequencing was peripheral blood, taken before any cancer treatment. The source is an older female donor with stage I lung adenocarcinoma. The CDR3 nucleotides read TGTGCCAGCAGCCCATCGGGGGCGCGGGACTATGGCTACACCTTC. It encodes CASSPSGARDYGYTF.